A selection of T cell receptor beta chains follows, all from one sample in a study of T-cell memory formation after mild COVID-19. One entry per CDR3 protein, called by TCRdb with MiXCR from the 5' RACE reads. The repertoire holds about 410,000 distinct CDR3 sequences, approximately 19% seen once, with about 22% in the top ten. The sequencing sample was made of PBMCs or a T cell subset sorted from them (not recorded which). All receptors come from a man between 18 and 35 years old who had mild COVID-19 (a few samples of this study predate the infection). Cell type and time point are not known. The CDR3 runs from the conserved cysteine through the conserved F or W. D genes are given only for firm matches. A clone size is listed for some rows: how often the clone was seen (once, few, many), or a class if it is expanded.

v_call,d_call,clone_size,j_call,cdr3_aa,cdr3_nt
TRBV5-1,TRBD1,few,TRBJ1-6,CASSFKGQGDSPLHF,TGCGCCAGCAGCTTTAAGGGACAGGGGGATTCACCCCTCCACTTT
TRBV6-5,NA,NA,TRBJ1-1,CASSLRGHTEAFF,TGTGCCAGCAGCCTACGGGGGCACACTGAAGCTTTCTTT
TRBV7-9,NA,few,TRBJ1-1,CASSSDGRTKMNTEAFF,TGTGCCAGCAGCTCCGACGGACGGACGAAAATGAACACTGAAGCTTTCTTT
TRBV7-8,TRBD1,NA,TRBJ1-1,CASSPGTGPWEAFF,TGTGCCAGCAGCCCGGGGACAGGGCCATGGGAAGCTTTCTTT
TRBV19,NA,once,TRBJ2-7,CATRRAGAYEQYF,TGTGCCACCCGGCGGGCCGGGGCCTACGAGCAGTACTTC
TRBV6-1,TRBD2,NA,TRBJ2-6,CAVRGSGANVLTF,TGTGCCGTGCGGGGGTCTGGGGCCAACGTCCTGACTTTC
TRBV11-2,TRBD1,NA,TRBJ2-2,CASSADRGLLITGELFF,TGTGCCAGCAGCGCGGACAGGGGGCTACTCATCACCGGGGAGCTGTTTTTT
TRBV2,TRBD2,NA,TRBJ2-6,CASSDLGGDVLTF,TGTGCCAGCAGTGACCTCGGGGGGGACGTCCTGACTTTC
TRBV27,NA,NA,TRBJ1-5,CASSLAYHNQPQHF,TGTGCCAGCAGTTTAGCTTATCACAATCAGCCCCAGCATTTT
TRBV11-2,NA,NA,TRBJ2-5,CASSLSGSVQETQYF,TGTGCCAGCAGCTTATCCGGGTCAGTCCAAGAGACCCAGTACTTC
TRBV20-1,TRBD1,NA,TRBJ2-7,CSARLQGESYEQYF,TGCAGTGCTAGACTCCAGGGGGAATCCTACGAGCAGTACTTC
TRBV15,TRBD1,NA,TRBJ1-5,CATSMTGSNQPQHF,TGTGCCACCAGCATGACAGGGAGCAATCAGCCCCAGCATTTT
TRBV3-1,NA,few,TRBJ1-6,CASSQLGRNSPLHF,TGTGCCAGCAGCCAACTGGGTCGGAATTCACCCCTCCACTTT
TRBV24-1,NA,once,TRBJ1-2,CATSDGGVPSYGYTF,TGTGCCACCAGTGATGGGGGGGTTCCAAGCTATGGCTACACCTTC
TRBV7-6,TRBD1,few,TRBJ2-3,CASSLPRQGGTDTQYF,TGTGCCAGCAGCTTACCAAGACAGGGGGGCACAGATACGCAGTATTTT
TRBV20-1,NA,NA,TRBJ2-1,CSADEKWNEQFF,TGCAGTGCCGACGAAAAATGGAATGAGCAGTTCTTC
TRBV4-1,TRBD1,many,TRBJ1-4,CASSQTGGLYEKLFF,TGCGCCAGCAGCCAAACAGGGGGATTGTATGAAAAACTGTTTTTT
TRBV3-1,NA,NA,TRBJ1-1,CASSQADRNTEAFF,TGTGCCAGCAGCCAAGCTGACAGGAACACTGAAGCTTTCTTT
TRBV4-3,TRBD1,NA,TRBJ2-1,CASSQVPGQVDNEQFF,TGCGCCAGCAGCCAAGTTCCGGGACAGGTAGACAATGAGCAGTTCTTC